This entry lists 26 T cell receptor beta chains sequenced from one sample in a study of long-term antiretroviral therapy in people with HIV. Researchers ran immunoSEQ v3.0 at survey level. Measured with immunoSEQ multiplex PCR; TCRdb has only the in-frame clones, and not every one. The sample contains some 31,000 clones, 70% to 90% of which appear only once. Sequencing was performed on unsorted PBMCs, taken 1.1 years after starting antiretroviral therapy. Receptors were obtained from a man in his late teens or twenties with HIV.

The CDR3 loop reads CASTEAGEGNNEQFF. Here the CDR3 DNA reads TGTGCCAGCACCGAAGCGGGAGAAGGGAACAATGAGCAGTTCTTC. This chain uses TRBV2 with TRBJ2-1; 8 bases agree with TRBD2. V shed 7 bases, J shed 5 bases, and the junction held 10 bases outside the gene matches. CDR3 size: 15 residues. The germline V gene has CDR1 SNHLY and CDR2 FYNNEI. Based on the CDR3 plus reference TRBV2 and TRBJ2-1, the full variable domain is EPEVTQTPSHQVTQMGQEVILRCVPISNHLYFYWYRQILGQKVEFLVSFYNNEISEKSEIFDDQFSVERPDGSNFTLKIRSTKLEDSAMYFCASTEAGEGNNEQFFGPGTRLTVL.

The chain carries TRBV7-9 and TRBJ1-4; 7 bases line up with TRBD1. The V and J ends lost 1 base and 8 bases, in that order; junction bases with no gene match: 7. The V gene's germline CDR1 is SEHNR and CDR2 FQNEAQ (reference sequence). The CDR3 covers 15 residues. CDR3 region: CASSLGTGFDEKLFF. In DNA, the CDR3 is TGTGCCAGCAGCTTAGGGACAGGCTTCGACGAAAAACTGTTTTTT.

This clone was detected only once. The chain joins TRBV27 to TRBJ1-5; a weak D match, TRBD1 (5 bases). The germline V and J ends were trimmed by 3 bases and 5 bases, with 17 bases remaining between them. The CDR3 loop spans 16 amino acids. The V gene's germline CDR1 is MNHEY and CDR2 SMNVEV (reference sequence). The CDR3 DNA reads TGTGCCAGCAGTTTGAAAGGGACGGGAATTGATCAGCCCCAGCATTTT. It yields the protein CASSLKGTGIDQPQHF.

Here the CDR3 reads CASSPRLAANTGELFF. The CDR3 DNA reads TGTGCCAGCTCACCACGGCTAGCGGCGAACACCGGGGAGCTGTTTTTT. The chain combines TRBV18 with TRBJ2-2, with 7 positions matching TRBD2. The CDR3 totals 16 residues. V trimming: 1 base; J trimming: 0 bases; junction bases outside the gene matches: 2. Germline V lookup: CDR1 KGHSH, CDR2 LQKENI.

The chain joins TRBV29-1 to TRBJ2-1; 7 bases are shared with TRBD2. V shed 2 bases, J shed 10 bases, and the junction held 8 bases outside the gene matches. The CDR3 totals 13 residues. Per germline, CDR1 SQVTM and CDR2 ANQGSEA. CDR3 coding DNA: TGCAGCGTTGAATCGGATCAGGGAGGGGAGCAGTTCTTC. Its translation is CSVESDQGGEQFF.

The table lists this clone with a few counts. The rearrangement links TRBV5-4 to TRBJ1-2; 12 bases are shared with TRBD1. The CDR3 extends over 16 amino acids. V was pared by 3 bases and J by 1 base, with 4 bases of the junction left unmatched. Germline V CDR1 and CDR2: SGHNT, YYREEE (reference sequence). CDR3 protein: CASSSGTGGVNYGYTF. The DNA for the CDR3 is TGTGCCAGCAGCTCCGGGACAGGGGGCGTTAACTATGGCTACACCTTC. Full variable domain (missing parts from reference TRBV5-4 and TRBJ1-2): ETGVTQSPTHLIKTRGQQVTLRCSSQSGHNTVSWYQQALGQGPQFIFQYYREEENGRGNFPPRFSGLQFPNYSSELNVNALELDDSALYLCASSSGTGGVNYGYTFGSGTRLTVV.

The V call is TRBV10-3, the J call TRBJ1-5; D possibly corresponds to TRBD1 (5 bases). Germline CDR1 is ENHRY and CDR2 is SYGVKD. The CDR3 has 14 amino acids. V gave up 5 bases and J gave up 2 bases, with 10 bases separating them. DNA of the CDR3: TGTGCCATCAGTTTGACAGAGGGCAATCAGCCCCAGCATTTT. Its protein product is CAISLTEGNQPQHF.

The rearrangement uses TRBV7-3 and TRBJ2-1; possible D gene TRBD2, 5 bases. This CDR3 is 15 amino acids long. Looked up from germline, CDR1 is SGHTA and CDR2 is FQGTGA. V was cut by 5 bases and J by 0 bases, with 11 bases left in between. The CDR3 bases are TGTGCCAGCAGCCCGCAGCGGTCCTCCTACAATGAGCAGTTCTTC. Encoded protein: CASSPQRSSYNEQFF.

The chain employs TRBV30 and TRBJ2-6; D perhaps matches TRBD2 (5 bases). The CDR3 consists of 15 residues. Germline V gene lookup returns CDR1 GTSNPN and CDR2 SVGIG (reference sequence). V lost 8 bases and J lost 0, with 14 bases in between. As DNA, the CDR3 is TGTGCCGGCCGAGGGCGCAGCTCTGGGGCCAACGTCCTGACTTTC. It translates to CAGRGRSSGANVLTF.

Written as DNA, the CDR3 is TGTGCCAGCAGCTCAGCGGGATGGTACAATGAGCAGTTCTTC. This gives the protein CASSSAGWYNEQFF. The rearrangement links TRBV11-2 to TRBJ2-1; 7 bases match TRBD2. With 4 bases clipped from V and 4 bases from J, the junction kept 4 bases outside the gene matches. The CDR3 runs to 14 residues. Germline CDR1 and CDR2: SGHAT and FQNNGV.

This clone occurred once. The V call is TRBV11-2, the J call TRBJ2-7; TRBD2 agrees at 7 bases. V lost 8 bases and J lost 3; bases outside the gene matches: 16. CDR1 is SGHAT and CDR2 is FQNNGV in the germline V gene. The CDR3 extends over 16 amino acids. CDR3 DNA: TGTGCCAGCCACATTACTACTGGGGGAGGGATCTACGAGCAGTACTTC. Its protein product is CASHITTGGGIYEQYF.

This chain joins TRBV10-1 and TRBJ2-1; 8 bases are a match to TRBD1. The CDR3 spans 17 residues. The germline gives CDR1 WNHNN, CDR2 SYGVQD (reference sequence). J gave up 12 bases and V 6 bases, and 22 bases lay outside the gene matches. The DNA of the CDR3 is TGCGCCAGCAGCGAGGGGACAGGTGCCGGACGCGGGCAACCGCAGTTCTTC. It yields the protein CASSEGTGAGRGQPQFF.

This chain joins TRBV2 and TRBJ2-5; the match to TRBD1 covers 9 bases. The CDR3 length is 14 residues. In germline, CDR1 is SNHLY, CDR2 FYNNEI. After removal of 6 bases from V and 2 bases from J, the junction contained 4 bases not matched to a gene. The CDR3 protein is CASSGTGSQETQYF. CDR3 bases: TGTGCCAGCAGCGGGACAGGGAGTCAAGAGACCCAGTACTTC.

Only one count was recorded for this clone. This chain links TRBV5-4 with TRBJ2-1; D remains unclear. CDR3 length: 15 amino acids. Trimming pared 5 bases from V and 8 bases from J, leaving 20 bases between. The germline CDR1 and CDR2 sequences are SGHNT and YYREEE (reference sequence). The DNA of the CDR3 is TGTGCCAGCAGTCGTGTGGAGCGTCGTGTCGATGAGCAGTTCTTC. It specifies CASSRVERRVDEQFF.

The chain couples TRBV29-1 to TRBJ2-7; TRBD1 might be the D (6 bases). Looked up from germline, CDR1 is SQVTM and CDR2 is ANQGSEA. CDR3 length: 13 residues. Trimming removed 5 bases at V and 5 bases at J, with 16 bases between. CDR3 in amino acids: CSVMTGTSDEQYF. The DNA for the CDR3 is TGCAGCGTTATGACCGGGACATCTGACGAGCAGTACTTC.

This clone showed up just once. The rearrangement joins TRBV5-1 to TRBJ2-5, with 7 positions matching TRBD2. The CDR3 has 14 amino acids. V was pared by 0 bases and J by 3 bases, with 2 bases of the junction left unmatched. Germline V gene data show CDR1 as SGHRS and CDR2 as YFSETQ. CDR3 DNA sequence: TGCGCCAGCAGCTTGGGCGGACTAGAAGAGACCCAGTACTTC. Protein sequence: CASSLGGLEETQYF. The whole variable domain, filled in from reference TRBV5-1 and TRBJ2-5, reads KAGVTQTPRYLIKTRGQQVTLSCSPISGHRSVSWYQQTPGQGLQFLFEYFSETQRNKGNFPGRFSGRQFSNSRSEMNVSTLELGDSALYLCASSLGGLEETQYFGPGTRLLVL.

In this sample, this clone turned up once. The chain recombines TRBV5-1 with TRBJ2-5; 8 bases agree with TRBD1. V lost 4 bases, J lost 3 bases, and 5 bases stayed unmatched. The CDR3 length is 14 residues. Germline loops: CDR1 SGHRS, CDR2 YFSETQ. CDR3 amino acids: CASSRQGSEETQYF. CDR3 nucleotide sequence: TGCGCCAGCAGCCGACAGGGGTCGGAAGAGACCCAGTACTTC.

This chain links TRBV7-2 with TRBJ1-5; tentative D call: TRBD1 (5 bases). Trimming cost V 1 base and J 7 bases, with 14 bases left between them. Germline assignment: CDR1 SGHTA and CDR2 FQGNSA. The CDR3 consists of 15 residues. CDR3 sequence: CASSLVAGTHQPQHF. The CDR3 DNA follows: TGTGCCAGCAGCTTAGTGGCAGGGACCCACCAGCCCCAGCATTTT.

The rearrangement uses TRBV6-5 and TRBJ2-7; D may be TRBD1 (6 bases). V dropped 5 bases and J dropped 0 bases, with 11 bases sitting between them. The CDR3 runs 14 residues. CDR1 MNHEY and CDR2 SVGAGI come from the germline V gene. The CDR3: CASSTTDSSYEQYF. The CDR3 nucleotides read TGTGCCAGCAGTACGACGGACAGCTCCTACGAGCAGTACTTC.

The CDR3 nucleotides read TGTGCCAGCAGCGCACAGCCGCCCTCCCTCTCTGGGGCCAACGTCCTGACTTTC. Protein sequence: CASSAQPPSLSGANVLTF. The chain uses TRBV7-3 and TRBJ2-6; D is unclear. CDR1 is SGHTA and CDR2 is FQGTGA in the germline V gene. The germline V and J ends were trimmed by 5 bases and 0 bases, with 17 bases remaining between them. The CDR3 sequence is 18 residues long.

The chain couples TRBV27 to TRBJ2-7; 11 positions agree with TRBD2. V dropped 6 bases and J dropped 5; count of bases not matched to a gene: 9. Germline V gives CDR1 MNHEY, CDR2 SMNVEV (reference sequence). This CDR3 spans 15 amino acids. For the CDR3, the DNA is TGTGCCAGCAGCCCTCTAGCGGGGGGCTTTAACGAGCAGTACTTC. Translating it yields CASSPLAGGFNEQYF.

The V call is TRBV5-4, the J call TRBJ1-1; D is possibly TRBD1 (5 bases). The CDR3 consists of 15 residues. The germline gives CDR1 SGHNT, CDR2 YYREEE (reference sequence). Trimming took off 0 bases at V and 0 bases at J, with 9 bases between the two ends. Here the CDR3 reads CASSLGGLMNTEAFF. The CDR3 DNA is TGTGCCAGCAGCTTGGGGGGGTTAATGAACACTGAAGCTTTCTTT.

The CDR3 reads CASSLDPTGTDTQYF. CDR3 coding DNA: TGTGCCAGCAGTCTCGACCCGACCGGCACAGATACGCAGTATTTT. This rearrangement joins TRBV6-5 to TRBJ2-3; no firm D call. The CDR3 consists of 15 residues. The V end was cut by 5 bases, the J end by 1 base, with 13 bases between. Germline V gene data show CDR1 as MNHEY and CDR2 as SVGAGI.

Comments on this clone: Distinct nucleotide sequences in the sample also encode this CDR3. V and J are TRBV5-1 and TRBJ1-2, with D uncertain. Trimming pared 0 bases from V and 5 bases from J, leaving 8 bases between. Germline CDR1 reads SGHRS; CDR2 reads YFSETQ. The CDR3 extends over 13 amino acids. Here the CDR3 DNA reads TGCGCCAGCAGCTTGGAAGGGAATTATGGCTACACCTTC. It translates to CASSLEGNYGYTF.

This chain connects TRBV7-2 to TRBJ2-7; 10 bases agree with TRBD2. The CDR3 sequence is 15 residues long. With 5 bases clipped from V and 3 bases from J, the junction kept 7 bases outside the gene matches. Germline CDR1 reads SGHTA; CDR2 reads FQGNSA. CDR3 amino acids: CASSPSGSHFYEQYF. The CDR3 nucleotides read TGTGCCAGCAGCCCTAGCGGGAGCCACTTCTACGAGCAGTACTTC.

The chain carries TRBV6-5 and TRBJ2-6; D ambiguous. V lost 0 bases and J lost 1, with 7 bases in between. CDR1 is MNHEY and CDR2 is SVGAGI in the germline V gene. CDR3 length equals 16 residues. CDR3: CASSYSVGSGANVLTF. The CDR3 DNA is TGTGCCAGCAGTTACTCGGTAGGATCTGGGGCCAACGTCCTGACTTTC.